Below are 8 T cell receptor beta chains sequenced from a single sample in a study of OX40 agonist ivuxolimab in advanced cancers. Assay: immunoSEQ multiplex PCR; the TCRdb copy retains only in-frame clones and omits some. The sample holds tens of thousands of clones, approximately 89% seen once. Here the sequenced sample was CD4+ or CD8+ T cells sorted from blood, taken in a trial of the OX40 agonist ivuxolimab. The source of these receptors is an adult with an advanced solid tumor such as melanoma, head and neck, liver or kidney cancer.

The chain couples TRBV11-3 to TRBJ2-3; no firm D call. Trimming shortened V by 2 bases and J by 5 bases, and 11 bases separated the two germline ends. Germline CDR1 and CDR2: SGHNT and YENEEA. CDR3 length: 14 residues. The CDR3, as DNA: TGTGCCAGCAGCTTATTACCGGACCAAGATACGCAGTATTTT. Protein product: CASSLLPDQDTQYF.

The rearrangement joins TRBV5-4 to TRBJ1-1; D is uncertain. In germline, CDR1 is SGHNT, CDR2 YYREEE (reference sequence). This CDR3 is built from 14 residues. Trimming took 1 base from V and 1 from J, leaving 8 bases between them. CDR3 bases: TGTGCCAGCAGCTTGAGCCAAAGGAACACTGAAGCTTTCTTT. Its protein is CASSLSQRNTEAFF.

The rearrangement links TRBV7-9 to TRBJ1-1, with 10 bases that match TRBD1. After removal of 3 bases from V and 4 bases from J, the junction contained 5 bases not matched to a gene. The CDR3 spans 15 residues. The V gene's germline CDR1 is SEHNR and CDR2 FQNEAQ (reference sequence). CDR3 in amino acids: CASSLTGGGGTEAFF. DNA of the CDR3: TGTGCCAGCAGCTTGACAGGGGGCGGCGGCACTGAAGCTTTCTTT.

This rearrangement joins TRBV29-1 to TRBJ1-2, with D possibly being TRBD1 (5 bases). Germline V gene lookup returns CDR1 SQVTM and CDR2 ANQGSEA. The CDR3 runs 14 residues. Trimming pared 2 bases from V and 4 bases from J, leaving 14 bases between. The chain's CDR3 is CSVENGSGIYGYTF. CDR3 DNA sequence: TGCAGCGTTGAAAATGGTTCAGGGATCTATGGCTACACCTTC.

The rearrangement uses TRBV7-2 and TRBJ2-1, with TRBD2 matching 7 bases. V lost 0 bases and J lost 4; bases outside the gene matches: 9. Germline V gene data show CDR1 as SGHTA and CDR2 as FQGNSA. The length of the CDR3 is 17 residues. CDR3 residues: CASSLAWASGGYNEQFF. The CDR3 bases are TGTGCCAGCAGCTTAGCGTGGGCTAGCGGCGGGTACAATGAGCAGTTCTTC.

This clone was counted a single time. The chain uses TRBV11-2 and TRBJ1-6; 9 positions agree with TRBD1. The junction had 4 bases not matched to a gene; V was cut back by 1 base and J by 9 bases. The CDR3 spans 15 residues. Germline V gene lookup returns CDR1 SGHAT and CDR2 FQNNGV. The CDR3 loop reads CASSLAGQGTSPLHF. CDR3 DNA sequence: TGTGCCAGCAGCTTAGCCGGACAGGGGACTTCACCCCTCCACTTT.

The genes are TRBV25-1 and TRBJ2-7, with D possibly TRBD1 on 8 matching bases. Germline CDR1 reads MGHDK; CDR2 reads SYGVNS. V lost 6 bases and J 5 bases, leaving 20 bases between the germline ends. The CDR3 contains 15 residues. CDR3 sequence reads: CASSTYRGGYHEQYF. CDR3 bases: TGTGCCAGCAGCACCTACAGGGGGGGGTACCACGAGCAGTACTTC.

The chain joins TRBV18 to TRBJ1-5; 7 bases are shared with TRBD1. The CDR3 has 15 residues. Germline CDR1 is KGHSH and CDR2 is LQKENI. With V trimmed by 6 bases and J by 6 bases, 11 bases remained unmatched. The CDR3 loop is CASSPGQSGSQPQHF. In DNA, the CDR3 is TGTGCCAGCTCGCCGGGACAGAGCGGCAGTCAGCCCCAGCATTTT.